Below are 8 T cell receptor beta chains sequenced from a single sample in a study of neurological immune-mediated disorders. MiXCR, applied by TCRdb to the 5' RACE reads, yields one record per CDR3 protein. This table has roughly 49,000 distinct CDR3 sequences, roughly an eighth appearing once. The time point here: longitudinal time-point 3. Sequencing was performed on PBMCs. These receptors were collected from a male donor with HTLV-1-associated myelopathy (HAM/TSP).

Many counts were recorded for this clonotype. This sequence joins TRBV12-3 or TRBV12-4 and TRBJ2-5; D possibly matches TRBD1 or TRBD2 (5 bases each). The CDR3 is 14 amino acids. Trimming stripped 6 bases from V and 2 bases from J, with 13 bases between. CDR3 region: CASRWGPLQETQYF. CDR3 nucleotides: TGTGCCAGCAGGTGGGGACCGTTACAAGAGACCCAGTACTTC.

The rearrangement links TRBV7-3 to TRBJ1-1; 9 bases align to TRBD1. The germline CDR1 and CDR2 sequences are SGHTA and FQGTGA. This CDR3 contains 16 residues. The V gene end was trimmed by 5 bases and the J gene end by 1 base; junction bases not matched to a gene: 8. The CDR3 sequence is CASSPTGGAGNTEAFF. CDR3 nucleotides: TGTGCCAGCAGCCCAACAGGGGGCGCCGGGAACACTGAAGCTTTCTTT.

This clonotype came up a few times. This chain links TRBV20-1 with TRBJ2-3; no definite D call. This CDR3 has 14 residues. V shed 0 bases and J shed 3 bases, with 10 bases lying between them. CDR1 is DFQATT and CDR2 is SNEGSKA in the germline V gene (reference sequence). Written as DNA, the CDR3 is TGCAGTGCTAGAGATTATCAGACTACAGATACGCAGTATTTT. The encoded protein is CSARDYQTTDTQYF.

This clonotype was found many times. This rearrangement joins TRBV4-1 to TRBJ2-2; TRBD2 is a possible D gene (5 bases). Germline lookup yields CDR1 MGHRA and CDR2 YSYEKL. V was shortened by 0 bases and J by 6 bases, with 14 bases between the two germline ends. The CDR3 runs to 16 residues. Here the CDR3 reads CASSQDLTQRAGELFF. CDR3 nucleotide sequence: TGCGCCAGCAGCCAAGATTTAACTCAGAGGGCCGGGGAGCTGTTTTTT.

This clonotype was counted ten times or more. The CDR3 nucleotides read TGCGCCAGCAGCTTGGATACATTATACACTGAAGCTTTCTTT. Its translation: CASSLDTLYTEAFF. This sequence joins TRBV5-1 and TRBJ1-1; no clear D. The CDR3 sequence is 14 residues long. CDR1 and CDR2 (germline): SGHRS, YFSETQ. With 0 bases removed from V and 3 bases from J, the gap between germline ends came to 9 bases.

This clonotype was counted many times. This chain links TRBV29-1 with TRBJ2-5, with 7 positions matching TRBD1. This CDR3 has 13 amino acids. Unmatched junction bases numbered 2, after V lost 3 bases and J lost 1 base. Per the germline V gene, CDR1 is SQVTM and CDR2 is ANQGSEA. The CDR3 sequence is CSVEDRTQETQYF. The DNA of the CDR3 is TGCAGCGTTGAGGACAGGACCCAAGAGACCCAGTACTTC.

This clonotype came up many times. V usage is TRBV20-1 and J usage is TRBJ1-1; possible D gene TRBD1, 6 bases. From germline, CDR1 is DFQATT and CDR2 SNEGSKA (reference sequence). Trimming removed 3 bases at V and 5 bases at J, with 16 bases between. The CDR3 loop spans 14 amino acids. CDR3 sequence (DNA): TGCAGTGCTAGGGGGCATACAGGGAGTACTGAAGCTTTCTTT. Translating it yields CSARGHTGSTEAFF.

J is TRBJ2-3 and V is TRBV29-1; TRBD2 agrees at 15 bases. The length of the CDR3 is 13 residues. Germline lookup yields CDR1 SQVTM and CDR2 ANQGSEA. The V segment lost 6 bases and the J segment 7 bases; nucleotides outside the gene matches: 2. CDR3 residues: CSVGLAGGHTQYF. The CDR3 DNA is TGCAGCGTGGGACTAGCGGGGGGACATACGCAGTATTTT.